This TCR beta chain was found in a study of response to subunit inactivated influenza vaccine. Study conclusions and caveats: With each seasonal influenza vaccination, the authors suggested, few new T cells are recruited.

A single record per CDR3 protein comes from TCRdb applying MiXCR to the RT-PCR reads. The sample contains under 800,000 distinct CDR3 sequences, about 14% of which appear only once. CDR1 is SGHRS, CDR2 YFSETQ, per germline. The CDR3 is 15 amino acids. Trimming stripped 4 bases from V and 0 bases from J, with 14 bases between. This clonotype was recorded a few times. What it binds is unknown. This chain uses TRBV5-1 with TRBJ2-7, with no clear D. The source of this sequence is a man aged 50 or older who received an inactivated influenza vaccine. Sequencing was performed on PBMCs from blood, taken 14 to 15 days before vaccination. The CDR3 sequence: CASSPSGRVSYEQYF. The DNA for the CDR3 is TGCGCCAGCAGCCCCTCCGGTCGGGTCTCCTACGAGCAGTACTTC.